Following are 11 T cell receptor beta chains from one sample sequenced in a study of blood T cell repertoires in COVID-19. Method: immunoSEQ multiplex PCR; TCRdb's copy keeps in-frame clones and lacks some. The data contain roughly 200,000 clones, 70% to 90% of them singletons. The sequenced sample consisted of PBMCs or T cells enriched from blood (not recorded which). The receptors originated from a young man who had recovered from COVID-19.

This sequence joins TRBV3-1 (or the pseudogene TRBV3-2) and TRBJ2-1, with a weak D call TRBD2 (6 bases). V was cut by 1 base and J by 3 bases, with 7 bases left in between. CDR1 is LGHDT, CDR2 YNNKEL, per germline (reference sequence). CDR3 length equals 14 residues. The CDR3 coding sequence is TGTGCCAGCAGCCAAGGGAGGGTCTACAATGAGCAGTTCTTC. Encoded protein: CASSQGRVYNEQFF.

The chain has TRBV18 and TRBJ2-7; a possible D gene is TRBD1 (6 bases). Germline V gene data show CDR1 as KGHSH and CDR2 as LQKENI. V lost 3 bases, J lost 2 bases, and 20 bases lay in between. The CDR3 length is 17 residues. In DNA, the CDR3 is TGTGCCAGCTCACCGTCATTCAGACAGGCTCTACCCTACGAGCAGTACTTC. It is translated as CASSPSFRQALPYEQYF.

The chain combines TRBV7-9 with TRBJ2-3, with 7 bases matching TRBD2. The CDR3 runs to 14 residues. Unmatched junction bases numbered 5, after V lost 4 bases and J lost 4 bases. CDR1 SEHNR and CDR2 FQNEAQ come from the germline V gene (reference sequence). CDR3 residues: CASSWAGASDTQYF. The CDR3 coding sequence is TGTGCCAGCAGCTGGGCGGGAGCGTCAGATACGCAGTATTTT. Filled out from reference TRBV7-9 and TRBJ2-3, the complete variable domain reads DTGVSQNPRHKITKRGQNVTFRCDPISEHNRLYWYRQTLGQGPEFLTYFQNEAQLEKSRLLSDRFSAERPKGSFSTLEIQRTEQGDSAMYLCASSWAGASDTQYFGPGTRLTVL.

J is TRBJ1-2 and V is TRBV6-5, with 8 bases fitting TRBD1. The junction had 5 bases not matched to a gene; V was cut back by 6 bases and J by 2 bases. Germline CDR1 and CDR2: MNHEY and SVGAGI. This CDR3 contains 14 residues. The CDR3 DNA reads TGTGCCAGCAGGCCGGGACAGGACAACTATGGCTACACCTTC. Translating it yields CASRPGQDNYGYTF.

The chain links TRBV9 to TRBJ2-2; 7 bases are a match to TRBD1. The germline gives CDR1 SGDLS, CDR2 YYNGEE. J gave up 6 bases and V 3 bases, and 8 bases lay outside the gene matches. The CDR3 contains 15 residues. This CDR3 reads CASSANRGGAGELFF. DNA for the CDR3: TGTGCCAGCAGCGCCAACAGGGGTGGGGCCGGGGAGCTGTTTTTT. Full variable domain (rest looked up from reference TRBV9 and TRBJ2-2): DSGVTQTPKHLITATGQRVTLRCSPRSGDLSVYWYQQSLDQGLQFLIQYYNGEERAKGNILERFSAQQFPDLHSELNLSSLELGDSALYFCASSANRGGAGELFFGEGSRLTVL.

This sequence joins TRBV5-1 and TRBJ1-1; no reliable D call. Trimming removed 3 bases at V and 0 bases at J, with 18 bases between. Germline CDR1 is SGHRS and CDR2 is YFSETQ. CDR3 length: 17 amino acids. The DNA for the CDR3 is TGCGCCAGCAGCTCCGTCCTACGGGGAGACCTGAACACTGAAGCTTTCTTT. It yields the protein CASSSVLRGDLNTEAFF.

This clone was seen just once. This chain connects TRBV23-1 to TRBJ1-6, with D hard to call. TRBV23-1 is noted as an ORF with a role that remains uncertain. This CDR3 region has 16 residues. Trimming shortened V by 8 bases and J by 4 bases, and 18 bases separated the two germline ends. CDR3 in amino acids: CASPPLADSYNSPLHF. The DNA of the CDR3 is TGCGCCAGCCCCCCCTTGGCTGACTCGTATAATTCACCCCTCCACTTT.

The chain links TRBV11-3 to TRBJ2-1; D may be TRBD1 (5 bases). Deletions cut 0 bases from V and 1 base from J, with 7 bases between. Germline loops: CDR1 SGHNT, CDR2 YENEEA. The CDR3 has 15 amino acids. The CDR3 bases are TGTGCCAGCAGCTTAGATCAGGGTTCCTACAATGAGCAGTTCTTC. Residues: CASSLDQGSYNEQFF.

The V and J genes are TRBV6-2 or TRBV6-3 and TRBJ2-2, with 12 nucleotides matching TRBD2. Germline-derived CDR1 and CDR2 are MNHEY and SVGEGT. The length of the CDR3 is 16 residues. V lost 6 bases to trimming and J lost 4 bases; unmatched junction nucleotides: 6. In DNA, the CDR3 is TGTGCCAGCAGCCCGAGGACTAGCGGGATCACCGGGGAGCTGTTTTTT. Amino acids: CASSPRTSGITGELFF.

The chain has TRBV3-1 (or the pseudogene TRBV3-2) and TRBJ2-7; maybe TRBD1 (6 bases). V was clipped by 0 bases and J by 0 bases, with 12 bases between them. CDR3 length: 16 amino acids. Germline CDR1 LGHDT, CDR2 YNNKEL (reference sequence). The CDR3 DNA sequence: TGTGCCAGCAGCCAAGATTCTAGGGGGAGCTCCTACGAGCAGTACTTC. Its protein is CASSQDSRGSSYEQYF.

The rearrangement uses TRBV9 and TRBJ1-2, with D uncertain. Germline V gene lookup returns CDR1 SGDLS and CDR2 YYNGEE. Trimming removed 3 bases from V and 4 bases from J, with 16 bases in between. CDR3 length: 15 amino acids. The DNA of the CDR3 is TGTGCCAGCAGCGGCGGAGGGCCAACAGTCTATGGCTACACCTTC. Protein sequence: CASSGGGPTVYGYTF.